Below, 9 T cell receptor beta chains from the same sample are listed, as sequenced in a study of blood T cell repertoires in COVID-19. Clones were sequenced by immunoSEQ multiplex PCR, and TCRdb holds only the in-frame ones, with some missing. The sample lists about 200,000 clones, 87% occurring once. Sequenced input: peripheral blood. All receptors come from a man aged 55-75 years with active or convalescent COVID-19.

The CDR3 DNA follows: TGCGCCAGCAACGTCGGCGGGACGAATGAAAAACTGTTTTTT. It translates to CASNVGGTNEKLFF. The V call is TRBV5-1, the J call TRBJ1-4; a possible D gene is TRBD1 (5 bases). The V and J ends lost 6 bases and 5 bases respectively, with 14 bases between them. CDR1 is SGHRS and CDR2 is YFSETQ in the germline V gene. The CDR3 totals 14 residues. Looking up the rest from reference TRBV5-1 and TRBJ1-4 gives the full variable domain: KAGVTQTPRYLIKTRGQQVTLSCSPISGHRSVSWYQQTPGQGLQFLFEYFSETQRNKGNFPGRFSGRQFSNSRSEMNVSTLELGDSALYLCASNVGGTNEKLFFGSGTQLSVL.

The chain carries TRBV7-2 and TRBJ2-1, with D possibly matching TRBD1 (7 bases). Germline CDR1 and CDR2: SGHTA and FQGNSA. The CDR3 sequence is 15 residues long. Trimming shortened V by 6 bases and J by 4 bases, and 16 bases separated the two germline ends. The CDR3, as DNA: TGTGCCAGCAGGTCCGCGGGACAGTATTACAATGAGCAGTTCTTC. As protein: CASRSAGQYYNEQFF. Filled out from reference TRBV7-2 and TRBJ2-1, the complete variable domain reads GAGVSQSPSNKVTEKGKDVELRCDPISGHTALYWYRQSLGQGLEFLIYFQGNSAPDKSGLPSDRFSAERTGGSVSTLTIQRTQQEDSAVYLCASRSAGQYYNEQFFGPGTRLTVL.

This chain uses TRBV6-5 with TRBJ2-1; the match to TRBD1 covers 8 bases. The CDR3 covers 15 residues. CDR1 and CDR2 (germline): MNHEY, SVGAGI. Unmatched junction bases numbered 11, after V lost 7 bases and J lost 6 bases. This chain's CDR3 is CASTRGTGGSNEQFF. DNA for the CDR3: TGTGCCAGCACCCGGGGGACAGGAGGTAGCAATGAGCAGTTCTTC.

This chain links TRBV19 with TRBJ2-1; TRBD1 matches 9 bases. Germline CDR1 reads LNHDA; CDR2 reads SQIVND (reference sequence). Trimming removed 5 bases from V and 7 bases from J; junction bases left unmatched: 6. The CDR3 covers 14 residues. The CDR3 DNA reads as TGTGCCAGTAGTCCGGGACAGGGAGGGAATGAGCAGTTCTTC. It is translated as CASSPGQGGNEQFF.

This clone was picked up one time. CDR3 amino acids: CALQGWGGDSPLHF. Written as DNA, the CDR3 is TGTGCCTTACAGGGTTGGGGGGGTGATTCACCCCTCCACTTT. The genes are TRBV10-3 and TRBJ1-6; D may be TRBD1 (6 bases). The length of the CDR3 is 14 residues. V was cut by 11 bases and J by 8 bases, with 19 bases left in between. Germline CDR1 is ENHRY and CDR2 is SYGVKD.

J is TRBJ2-1 and V is TRBV14; maybe TRBD2 (5 bases). Germline CDR1 reads SGHDN; CDR2 reads FVKESK. The CDR3 runs to 12 residues. Trimming cost V 9 bases and J 4 bases, with 10 bases left between them. The CDR3 nucleotides are TGTGCCAGTGCTCGGGGATACAATGAGCAGTTCTTC. Its translation: CASARGYNEQFF.

The chain combines TRBV7-9 with TRBJ2-5; 8 bases agree with TRBD2. Germline-derived CDR1 and CDR2 are SEHNR and FQNEAQ (reference sequence). V was pared by 3 bases and J by 2 bases, with 2 bases of the junction left unmatched. The CDR3 extends over 14 amino acids. The chain's CDR3 is CASSFSGVQETQYF. CDR3 nucleotide sequence: TGTGCCAGCAGCTTTAGCGGGGTACAAGAGACCCAGTACTTC.

The rearrangement links TRBV10-3 to TRBJ1-5; D remains ambiguous. V shed 10 bases and J shed 0 bases, with 16 bases lying between them. The CDR3 totals 15 residues. The germline gives CDR1 ENHRY, CDR2 SYGVKD. The CDR3: CATSQDEYSNQPQHF. CDR3 coding DNA: TGTGCCACAAGCCAGGATGAGTATAGCAATCAGCCCCAGCATTTT.

The gene calls are TRBV4-1 and TRBJ2-7, with TRBD2 identical over 10 bases. The trim removed 4 bases at V and 1 base at J, leaving 4 bases unmatched. The CDR3 spans 15 residues. From germline, CDR1 is MGHRA and CDR2 YSYEKL. The CDR3 spells CASSLSGGVSYEQYF. DNA of the CDR3: TGCGCCAGCAGCCTCAGCGGGGGGGTGTCCTACGAGCAGTACTTC.